The 6 T cell receptor beta chains below were found in one sample sequenced in a study of shared clonotypes between healthy human individuals. CD45RO-negative, CCR7-positively selected cells formed the naive CD8 fraction, excluding terminally differentiated effector memory CD45RA+ cells. TCRdb's copy holds only in-frame clones and misses some; the assay was immunoSEQ multiplex PCR. Of about 2.2 million clones listed, 90% to 95% are singletons. The source material was naive CD8+ T cells from PBMCs. These receptor sequences come from a man aged 18 to 29 in good health. Some clones in this sample may be carry-over from other donors' samples.

This rearrangement joins TRBV27 to TRBJ2-3; maybe TRBD1 (6 bases). V was clipped by 4 bases and J by 4 bases, with 12 bases between them. CDR3 length equals 14 residues. Germline CDR1 reads MNHEY; CDR2 reads SMNVEV (reference sequence). The CDR3 sequence: CASSWAGVADTQYF. CDR3 DNA sequence: TGTGCCAGCAGTTGGGCAGGGGTGGCAGATACGCAGTATTTT.

The chain has TRBV11-2 and TRBJ2-2; maybe TRBD2 (5 bases). The CDR3 is 15 residues long. Germline loops: CDR1 SGHAT, CDR2 FQNNGV. V was clipped by 8 bases and J by 5 bases, with 18 bases between them. The CDR3 bases are TGTGCCAGCGTCGTGAGAGGGAGTGGTACCGGGGAGCTGTTTTTT. Translation: CASVVRGSGTGELFF.

The J gene is TRBJ2-7, the V gene TRBV28, with a possible D match to TRBD2 (5 bases). This CDR3 comprises 13 residues. V was cut by 3 bases and J by 9 bases, with 15 bases left in between. CDR1 MDHEN and CDR2 SYDVKM come from the germline V gene. This CDR3 is CASSLLREVGQYF. The CDR3, as DNA: TGTGCCAGCAGTTTGTTGAGGGAAGTCGGGCAGTACTTC.

The gene calls are TRBV5-1 and TRBJ2-5; D unclear. CDR1 and CDR2 from the germline V gene are SGHRS and YFSETQ. V was clipped by 0 bases and J by 2 bases, with 11 bases between them. The CDR3 is 15 residues long. In DNA form, the CDR3 reads TGCGCCAGCAGCTTGGCCGTTGGTAGGCAAGAGACCCAGTACTTC. This translates into CASSLAVGRQETQYF.

The chain recombines TRBV4-1 with TRBJ2-3; TRBD2 agrees at 15 bases. Losses at the gene ends were 6 bases for V and 2 bases for J; bases not matched to a gene: 9. The CDR3 is 18 amino acids. Germline V CDR1 and CDR2: MGHRA, YSYEKL. CDR3 loop: CASRGLAGGRSNTDTQYF. The CDR3 nucleotides read TGCGCCAGCAGGGGACTAGCGGGAGGACGTTCCAACACAGATACGCAGTATTTT.

This chain uses TRBV2 with TRBJ1-1, with 9 nucleotides matching TRBD1. Germline V gene data show CDR1 as SNHLY and CDR2 as FYNNEI. The junction had 16 bases not matched to a gene; V was cut back by 5 bases and J by 0 bases. This CDR3 comprises 19 residues. The CDR3 DNA sequence: TGTGCCAGCAGTTATCCGGGACAGGGTGTTTTGAGGATGAACACTGAAGCTTTCTTT. Protein: CASSYPGQGVLRMNTEAFF.